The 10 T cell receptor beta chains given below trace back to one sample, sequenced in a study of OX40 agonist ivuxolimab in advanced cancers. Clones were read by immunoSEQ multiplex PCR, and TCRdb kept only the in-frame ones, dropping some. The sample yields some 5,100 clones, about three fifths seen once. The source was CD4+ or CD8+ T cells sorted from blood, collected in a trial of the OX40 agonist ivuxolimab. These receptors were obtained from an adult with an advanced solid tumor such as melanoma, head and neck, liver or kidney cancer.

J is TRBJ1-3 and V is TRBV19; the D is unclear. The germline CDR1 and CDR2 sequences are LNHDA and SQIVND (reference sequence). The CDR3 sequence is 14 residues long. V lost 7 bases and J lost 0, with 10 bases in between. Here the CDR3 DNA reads TGTGCCAGTACTCCGGGCGACTCTGGAAACACCATATATTTT. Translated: CASTPGDSGNTIYF.

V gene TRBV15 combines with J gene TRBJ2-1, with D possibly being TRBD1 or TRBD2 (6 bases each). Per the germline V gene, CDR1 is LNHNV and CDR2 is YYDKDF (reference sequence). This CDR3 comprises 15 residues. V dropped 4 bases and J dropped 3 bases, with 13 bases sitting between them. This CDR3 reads CATSTRGVHYNEQFF. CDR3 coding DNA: TGTGCCACCAGCACTAGGGGGGTTCACTACAATGAGCAGTTCTTC.

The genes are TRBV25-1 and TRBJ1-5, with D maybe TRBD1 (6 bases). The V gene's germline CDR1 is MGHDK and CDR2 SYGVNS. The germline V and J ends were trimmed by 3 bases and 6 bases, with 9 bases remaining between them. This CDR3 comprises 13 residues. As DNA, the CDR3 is TGTGCCAGCAGTGAGAGGGGGATTCAGCCCCAGCATTTT. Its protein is CASSERGIQPQHF.

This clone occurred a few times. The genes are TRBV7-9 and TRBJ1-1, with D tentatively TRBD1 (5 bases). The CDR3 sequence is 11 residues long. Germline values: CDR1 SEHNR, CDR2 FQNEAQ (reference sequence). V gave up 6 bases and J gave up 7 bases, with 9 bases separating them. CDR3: CASRGPVEAFF. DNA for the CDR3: TGTGCCAGCAGGGGACCGGTTGAAGCTTTCTTT.

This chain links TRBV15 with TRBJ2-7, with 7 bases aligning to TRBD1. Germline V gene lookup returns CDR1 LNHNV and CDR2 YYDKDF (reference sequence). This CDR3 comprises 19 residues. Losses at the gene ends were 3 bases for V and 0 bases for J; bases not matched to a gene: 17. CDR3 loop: CATSSSLSLDRNPSYEQYF. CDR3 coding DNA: TGTGCCACCAGCAGTTCCCTTTCCTTGGACAGGAATCCCTCCTACGAGCAGTACTTC.

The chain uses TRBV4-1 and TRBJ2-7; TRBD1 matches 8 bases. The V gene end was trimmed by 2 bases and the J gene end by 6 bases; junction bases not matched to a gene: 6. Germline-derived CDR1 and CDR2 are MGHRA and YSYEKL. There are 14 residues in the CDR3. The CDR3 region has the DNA TGCGCCAGCAGCCAACCCGGACAGGGCAGCGAGCAGTACTTC. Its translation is CASSQPGQGSEQYF.

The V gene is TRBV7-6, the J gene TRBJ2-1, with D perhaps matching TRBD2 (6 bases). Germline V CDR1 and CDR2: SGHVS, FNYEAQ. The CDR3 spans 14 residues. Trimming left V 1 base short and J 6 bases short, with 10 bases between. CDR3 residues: CASSLEGLINEQFF. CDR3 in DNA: TGTGCCAGCAGCTTAGAGGGACTGATCAATGAGCAGTTCTTC. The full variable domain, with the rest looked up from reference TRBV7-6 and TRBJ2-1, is GAGVSQSPRYKVTKRGQDVALRCDPISGHVSLYWYRQALGQGPEFLTYFNYEAQQDKSGLPNDRFSAERPEGSISTLTIQRTEQRDSAMYRCASSLEGLINEQFFGPGTRLTVL.

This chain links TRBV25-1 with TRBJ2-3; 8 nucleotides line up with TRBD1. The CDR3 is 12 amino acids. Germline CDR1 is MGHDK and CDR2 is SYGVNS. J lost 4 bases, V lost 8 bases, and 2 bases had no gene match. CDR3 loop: CASGQGSDTQYF. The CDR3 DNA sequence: TGTGCCAGCGGACAGGGCTCAGATACGCAGTATTTT.

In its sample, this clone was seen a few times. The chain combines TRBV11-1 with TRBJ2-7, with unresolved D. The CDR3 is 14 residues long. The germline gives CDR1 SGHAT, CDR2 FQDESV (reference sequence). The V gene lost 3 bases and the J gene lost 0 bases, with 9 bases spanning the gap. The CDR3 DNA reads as TGTGCCAGCAGCTTTCACGGCGCCTCCTACGAGCAGTACTTC. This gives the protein CASSFHGASYEQYF.

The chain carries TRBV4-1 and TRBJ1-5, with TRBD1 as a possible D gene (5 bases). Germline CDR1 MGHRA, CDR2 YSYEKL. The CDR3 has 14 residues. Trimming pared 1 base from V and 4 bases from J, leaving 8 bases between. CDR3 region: CASSQGAGNQPQHF. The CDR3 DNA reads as TGCGCCAGCAGCCAAGGTGCAGGGAATCAGCCCCAGCATTTT.